Listed here are 29 T cell receptor beta chains from one sample, sequenced in a study of blood T cell repertoires in COVID-19 (dated by TCRdb to 2020 to 2022). Library construction relied on the immunoSEQ multiplex PCR assay. The immuneACCESS repertoire file appears here via TCRdb, limited to in-frame rearrangements. These files lack a portion of the clones; in checked studies, under half of the deficit traces to unresolved V genes, and the cause of the others is not known. The sample includes about 150,000 clones, with around 74% observed a single time. The ten largest clones take up about 4% of the sample. The sequenced material came from peripheral blood. These receptors were taken from a woman older than 75 with acute or convalescent COVID-19.

This sequence joins TRBV2 and TRBJ1-3; D may be TRBD1 (5 bases). Germline V gene data show CDR1 as SNHLY and CDR2 as FYNNEI. The CDR3 runs 14 residues. The V end lost 1 base, the J end lost 4 bases, and 8 bases lay between the germline ends. The CDR3 spells CASSEGQSGNTIYF. The CDR3 region has the DNA TGTGCCAGCAGTGAAGGACAGTCAGGAAACACCATATATTTT.

J is TRBJ1-1 and V is TRBV9, with no clear D. Germline V gene sequence: CDR1 SGDLS, CDR2 YYNGEE. The CDR3 runs to 16 residues. V lost 4 bases, J lost 2 bases, and 18 bases lay in between. Here the CDR3 reads CASSPSRGAPNTEAFF. CDR3 DNA: TGTGCCAGCAGCCCATCGCGGGGAGCACCTAACACTGAAGCTTTCTTT.

This chain links TRBV18 with TRBJ1-1, with D perhaps TRBD1 (5 bases). In germline, CDR1 is KGHSH, CDR2 LQKENI. V dropped 0 bases and J dropped 2 bases, with 10 bases sitting between them. The CDR3 loop spans 15 amino acids. The CDR3 bases are TGTGCCAGCTCACCACCGGGGCAGACAAACACTGAAGCTTTCTTT. Translating it yields CASSPPGQTNTEAFF.

The chain carries TRBV19 and TRBJ1-5; no clear D. CDR1 and CDR2 (germline): LNHDA, SQIVND (reference sequence). V was clipped by 4 bases and J by 7 bases, with 20 bases between them. This CDR3 contains 16 residues. CDR3 protein: CASSNVWRSGLQPQHF. CDR3 in DNA: TGTGCCAGTAGTAATGTTTGGAGGTCTGGTTTGCAGCCCCAGCATTTT.

The table lists this clone with a few counts. The chain has TRBV27 and TRBJ1-1; the match to TRBD1 covers 7 bases. CDR1 is MNHEY and CDR2 is SMNVEV in the germline V gene (reference sequence). Losses at the gene ends were 5 bases for V and 1 base for J; bases not matched to a gene: 10. There are 16 residues in the CDR3. CDR3 bases: TGTGCCAGCAGTCCCATTTACAGGGGAGGGAACACTGAAGCTTTCTTT. Amino acid sequence: CASSPIYRGGNTEAFF.

V is TRBV7-2 and J is TRBJ2-7; D perhaps matches TRBD1 (6 bases). This CDR3 has 12 amino acids. V lost 4 bases and J lost 4, with 8 bases in between. The germline V gene encodes CDR1 SGHTA and CDR2 FQGNSA. For the CDR3, the DNA is TGTGCCAGCAGCTCTACAGGGTACGAGCAGTACTTC. Amino acid sequence: CASSSTGYEQYF. Looking up the rest from reference TRBV7-2 and TRBJ2-7 gives the full variable domain: GAGVSQSPSNKVTEKGKDVELRCDPISGHTALYWYRQSLGQGLEFLIYFQGNSAPDKSGLPSDRFSAERTGGSVSTLTIQRTQQEDSAVYLCASSSTGYEQYFGPGTRLTVT.

This clone was observed once. The CDR3 bases are TGCGCCAGCAGCTTGGCCGTGGCCTATGGCTACACCTTC. Its translation is CASSLAVAYGYTF. This rearrangement joins TRBV5-1 to TRBJ1-2; no firm D call. CDR1 is SGHRS, CDR2 YFSETQ, per germline. The CDR3 contains 13 residues. V lost 0 bases to trimming and J lost 4 bases, with 7 bases between them.

There are many counts of this clone. This chain connects TRBV27 to TRBJ2-1, with D hard to call. The CDR3 loop spans 13 amino acids. Per the germline V gene, CDR1 is MNHEY and CDR2 is SMNVEV (reference sequence). Trimming shortened V by 1 base and J by 6 bases, and 7 bases separated the two germline ends. CDR3 DNA: TGTGCCAGCAGTTTATACATCAGCAATGAGCAGTTCTTC. It codes for CASSLYISNEQFF.

This chain connects TRBV19 to TRBJ2-7; D may be TRBD1 (7 bases). V was clipped by 6 bases and J by 2 bases, with 14 bases between them. Germline values: CDR1 LNHDA, CDR2 SQIVND (reference sequence). The CDR3 is made up of 14 amino acids. CDR3 loop: CASRPSGGTYEQYF. CDR3 DNA sequence: TGTGCCAGTAGGCCATCAGGGGGGACCTACGAGCAGTACTTC.

This chain links TRBV7-2 with TRBJ1-4; D is unresolved. Trimming cost V 3 bases and J 4 bases, with 9 bases left between them. Germline V gene sequence: CDR1 SGHTA, CDR2 FQGNSA. The CDR3 totals 14 residues. For the CDR3, the DNA is TGTGCCAGCAGCTTTCAAGCCAATAATGAAAAACTGTTTTTT. Amino acid sequence: CASSFQANNEKLFF.

This clone has more than one count but fewer than ten. The chain recombines TRBV5-8 with TRBJ1-5; no clear D gene. The CDR3 is 14 amino acids. V was clipped by 4 bases and J by 5 bases, with 13 bases between them. From germline, CDR1 is SGHTS and CDR2 YDEGEE. In nucleotides, the CDR3 is TGTGCCAGCAGCGTCACCCCCCAGGATCAGCCCCAGCATTTT. Protein product: CASSVTPQDQPQHF.

The chain joins TRBV6-2 or TRBV6-3 to TRBJ2-2; D perhaps matches TRBD2 (5 bases). CDR1 is MNHEY, CDR2 SVGEGT, per germline. There are 13 residues in the CDR3. V dropped 6 bases and J dropped 6 bases, with 11 bases sitting between them. The CDR3 here is CASSQTSAGELFF. The CDR3 bases are TGTGCCAGCAGCCAAACTAGTGCCGGGGAGCTGTTTTTT.

The chain is built from TRBV5-1 and TRBJ1-1; D is unclear. The CDR3 has 13 residues. Deletions cut 2 bases from V and 0 bases from J, with 5 bases between. Germline V gives CDR1 SGHRS, CDR2 YFSETQ. The CDR3 DNA follows: TGCGCCAGCAGCTTAGTAGTGAACACTGAAGCTTTCTTT. Translating gives CASSLVVNTEAFF. The full variable domain, its missing parts supplied by reference TRBV5-1 and TRBJ1-1, is KAGVTQTPRYLIKTRGQQVTLSCSPISGHRSVSWYQQTPGQGLQFLFEYFSETQRNKGNFPGRFSGRQFSNSRSEMNVSTLELGDSALYLCASSLVVNTEAFFGQGTRLTVV.

The sample holds one count of this clone. CDR3 coding DNA: TGTGCCAGCAGCCCCCGGGTAGGCGGAAACTATGGCTACACCTTC. Protein product: CASSPRVGGNYGYTF. This rearrangement joins TRBV14 to TRBJ1-2; D gene ambiguous. The germline gives CDR1 SGHDN, CDR2 FVKESK. The V end was cut by 4 bases, the J end by 2 bases, with 14 bases between. The CDR3 has 15 residues.

The chain couples TRBV5-8 to TRBJ1-2; 7 bases fit TRBD1. The V gene end was trimmed by 9 bases and the J gene end by 2 bases; junction bases not matched to a gene: 16. The CDR3 has 16 amino acids. Germline CDR1 is SGHTS and CDR2 is YDEGEE. The CDR3 here is CATRRLTGVGNYGYTF. In nucleotides, the CDR3 is TGTGCCACCAGGCGATTAACAGGGGTGGGGAACTATGGCTACACCTTC.

This chain links TRBV29-1 with TRBJ2-1; 11 bases align to TRBD1. The CDR3 has 13 residues. Trimming at V came to 4 bases and at J to 7 bases, leaving 3 bases not matched to a gene. CDR1 and CDR2 (germline): SQVTM, ANQGSEA. The CDR3 nucleotides are TGCAGCGTTGCTGGACAGGGGGCTAATGAGCAGTTCTTC. Residues: CSVAGQGANEQFF.

The rearrangement uses TRBV29-1 and TRBJ1-1; D unresolved. Germline V gene sequence: CDR1 SQVTM, CDR2 ANQGSEA. V lost 7 bases and J 1 base, leaving 16 bases between the germline ends. This CDR3 has 14 residues. This chain's CDR3 is CSAKRATQNTEAFF. The CDR3 DNA follows: TGCAGCGCCAAAAGAGCGACCCAGAACACTGAAGCTTTCTTT. Full variable domain (remainder filled in from reference TRBV29-1 and TRBJ1-1): SAVISQKPSRDICQRGTSLTIQCQVDSQVTMMFWYRQQPGQSLTLIATANQGSEATYESGFVIDKFPISRPNLTFSTLTVSNMSPEDSSIYLCSAKRATQNTEAFFGQGTRLTVV.

This clone was detected once. V gene TRBV3-1 (or the pseudogene TRBV3-2) combines with J gene TRBJ2-7; 8 bases map to TRBD2. V lost 4 bases and J lost 3; bases outside the gene matches: 8. CDR3 length equals 15 residues. The V gene's germline CDR1 is LGHDT and CDR2 YNNKEL (reference sequence). The CDR3 reads CASSPPGLGYYEQYF. The DNA of the CDR3 is TGTGCCAGCAGCCCACCGGGACTAGGTTACTACGAGCAGTACTTC.

This clone was detected once. The V and J genes are TRBV4-1 and TRBJ2-1; possible D gene TRBD1, 5 bases. Looked up from germline, CDR1 is MGHRA and CDR2 is YSYEKL. This CDR3 spans 15 amino acids. With 4 bases removed from V and 2 bases from J, the gap between germline ends came to 12 bases. Here the CDR3 DNA reads TGCGCCAGCAGCCGACTGGACAATCCCTACAATGAGCAGTTCTTC. Protein product: CASSRLDNPYNEQFF.

The chain recombines TRBV6-5 with TRBJ1-2; D ambiguous. Germline CDR1 MNHEY, CDR2 SVGAGI. V was clipped by 6 bases and J by 5 bases, with 13 bases between them. The CDR3 loop spans 13 amino acids. In DNA, the CDR3 is TGTGCCAGCAGAGTCACAGAACTTTATGGCTACACCTTC. It encodes CASRVTELYGYTF.

The chain joins TRBV30 to TRBJ2-1; D unresolved. V lost 0 bases and J lost 9, with 6 bases in between. The CDR3 loop spans 11 amino acids. Germline CDR1 reads GTSNPN; CDR2 reads SVGIG (reference sequence). The CDR3 is CAWSVLAEQFF. The CDR3 DNA reads TGTGCCTGGAGTGTACTCGCTGAGCAGTTCTTC.

The chain couples TRBV2 to TRBJ1-4; D uncertain. The germline gives CDR1 SNHLY, CDR2 FYNNEI. Trimming left V 3 bases short and J 4 bases short, with 12 bases between. This CDR3 region has 15 residues. CDR3 nucleotide sequence: TGTGCCAGCAGTGAGAATCCTAGAGTTAATGAAAAACTGTTTTTT. It specifies CASSENPRVNEKLFF.

This chain links TRBV4-2 with TRBJ1-1; 7 bases match TRBD1. The CDR3 contains 19 residues. J lost 6 bases, V lost 0 bases, and 19 bases had no gene match. In germline, CDR1 is LGHNA, CDR2 YNFKEQ. For the CDR3, the DNA is TGTGCCAGCAGCCAAGAAGGGGCGGGTCTTGAGACAGGGAGGCCTGAAGCTTTCTTT. It is translated as CASSQEGAGLETGRPEAFF.

The chain combines TRBV7-2 with TRBJ2-6, with 7 bases identical to TRBD2. This CDR3 comprises 14 residues. J lost 6 bases, V lost 5 bases, and 4 bases had no gene match. Looked up from germline, CDR1 is SGHTA and CDR2 is FQGNSA. DNA for the CDR3: TGTGCCAGCAGCCCCCGACTAGCGGCCAACGTCCTGACTTTC. It specifies CASSPRLAANVLTF.

V usage is TRBV19 and J usage is TRBJ1-5; D gene uncertain. The V gene lost 3 bases and the J gene lost 3 bases, with 15 bases spanning the gap. The CDR3 spans 16 residues. The V gene's germline CDR1 is LNHDA and CDR2 SQIVND (reference sequence). CDR3 sequence: CASSMLVGGFNQPQHF. In nucleotides, the CDR3 is TGTGCCAGTAGTATGTTAGTTGGAGGGTTCAATCAGCCCCAGCATTTT.

The J gene is TRBJ1-5, the V gene TRBV19, with 10 positions matching TRBD1. The V and J ends lost 6 bases and 6 bases, in that order; junction bases with no gene match: 11. The CDR3 is 16 amino acids. Per the germline V gene, CDR1 is LNHDA and CDR2 is SQIVND (reference sequence). The CDR3 sequence: CASRNAGQGFGQPQHF. CDR3 bases: TGTGCCAGTAGAAATGCGGGACAGGGGTTCGGTCAGCCCCAGCATTTT.

The chain recombines TRBV7-3 with TRBJ2-1, with TRBD1 as a possible D gene (6 bases). V was trimmed by 1 base and J by 10 bases, leaving 11 bases between them. In germline, CDR1 is SGHTA, CDR2 FQGTGA. The CDR3 runs 13 residues. The CDR3 nucleotides are TGTGCCAGCAGCTTAAGGGGGCCTGGGGAGCAGTTCTTC. Encoded protein: CASSLRGPGEQFF.

The chain has TRBV11-3 and TRBJ2-3, with a weak D call TRBD2 (5 bases). V was clipped by 6 bases and J by 0 bases, with 10 bases between them. The CDR3 covers 14 residues. The germline V gene has CDR1 SGHNT and CDR2 YENEEA. The CDR3, as DNA: TGTGCCAGCAGGGGAGCGCTCAGCACAGATACGCAGTATTTT. Amino acid sequence: CASRGALSTDTQYF.

The V and J genes are TRBV12-3 or TRBV12-4 and TRBJ2-7; D gene uncertain. CDR3 size: 13 residues. Trimming pared 3 bases from V and 2 bases from J, leaving 8 bases between. The CDR3 DNA follows: TGTGCCAGCAGTTTTGGCGGAACCTACGAGCAGTACTTC. Translated, it gives CASSFGGTYEQYF.